The clone carrying this T cell receptor beta chain has just a few counts. The record originates from a study of T cells after yellow fever vaccination. The CDR3 length is 14 residues. Trimming cost V 5 bases and J 1 base; bases outside gene matches: 3. CDR1 is DFQATT, CDR2 SNEGSKA, per germline (reference sequence). One entry per CDR3 protein results from TCRdb running MiXCR on the 5' RACE reads. Of 450,000 to 650,000 distinct CDR3 sequences listed, 20% to 25% are singletons. The clonotype was recovered from a man aged 18 to 30 who received the YFV17D yellow fever vaccine. The genes are TRBV20-1 and TRBJ2-2, with 8 bases fitting TRBD2. The sample was PBMCs, taken more than 20 days after the first yellow fever vaccination. CDR3 region: CSAPGGGNTGELFF. CDR3 bases: TGCAGTGCTCCCGGGGGGGGGAACACCGGGGAGCTGTTTTTT.